These 6 T cell receptor beta chains were all obtained from the same sample, sequenced in a study of beta chain features in type 1 diabetes. TCRB transcripts that were expressed got sequenced, as all of the isolated RNA had been reverse transcribed. The table came from immunoSEQ multiplex PCR; TCRdb's copy has only in-frame clones and leaves some out. The repertoire holds 900,000 or so clones, with roughly 15% as singletons. Input material: naive CD4+ T cells from blood. The receptors derive from a woman in her late teens or twenties in good health.

This sequence joins TRBV15 and TRBJ2-5; D is unclear. V was shortened by 0 bases and J by 3 bases, with 8 bases between the two germline ends. Germline loops: CDR1 LNHNV, CDR2 YYDKDF (reference sequence). CDR3 length: 14 amino acids. The CDR3 bases are TGTGCCACCAGCAGAGATCTGGCAAAAGAGACCCAGTACTTC. It is translated as CATSRDLAKETQYF.

V gene TRBV28 combines with J gene TRBJ1-4; 7 nucleotides align to TRBD1. J lost 2 bases, V lost 4 bases, and 1 base had no gene match. Germline lookup yields CDR1 MDHEN and CDR2 SYDVKM. The length of the CDR3 is 14 residues. This chain's CDR3 is CASSYRGTNEKLFF. In DNA, the CDR3 is TGTGCCAGCAGTTACAGGGGCACTAATGAAAAACTGTTTTTT.

This clone turned up a few times. The chain recombines TRBV5-4 with TRBJ1-4, with 10 positions matching TRBD1. V lost 1 base, J lost 8 bases, and 5 bases stayed unmatched. CDR3 length equals 15 residues. CDR1 is SGHNT, CDR2 YYREEE, per germline (reference sequence). CDR3 coding DNA: TGTGCCAGCAGCTTGACCGGGACAGGGGTCGAAAAACTGTTTTTT. As protein: CASSLTGTGVEKLFF.

This clone was picked up a small number of times. The gene calls are TRBV6-6 and TRBJ2-3; D unclear. In germline, CDR1 is MNHNY, CDR2 SVGAGI (reference sequence). The CDR3 spans 12 residues. The CDR3 nucleotides are TGTGCAGGCGGATCTAGCACAGATACGCAGTATTTT. Translating it yields CAGGSSTDTQYF.

The chain has TRBV7-9 and TRBJ1-5, with a weak D call TRBD1 (5 bases). The CDR3 extends over 15 amino acids. The germline V gene has CDR1 SEHNR and CDR2 FQNEAQ (reference sequence). Deletions cut 6 bases from V and 2 bases from J, with 14 bases between. In nucleotides, the CDR3 is TGTGCCAGCAGTCGCGACAGTTGGGGCAATCAGCCCCAGCATTTT. Translating it yields CASSRDSWGNQPQHF.

The chain combines TRBV18 with TRBJ2-3; TRBD1 matches at 8 bases. CDR1 KGHSH and CDR2 LQKENI come from the germline V gene. After removal of 3 bases from V and 2 bases from J, the junction contained 7 bases not matched to a gene. CDR3 size: 16 residues. CDR3 region: CASSPTGVFPTDTQYF. The CDR3 nucleotides are TGTGCCAGCTCACCGACAGGGGTATTCCCCACAGATACGCAGTATTTT.